This TCR beta chain is drawn from a study of T cell repertoires in cytomegalovirus infection (dated by TCRdb to about 2019). For the wider study: Recently identified HLA-C-restricted CMV epitopes, whose presentation resists viral immunomodulation, were targeted by peptide stimulations together with well-studied HLA-B-restricted epitopes. Donor HLA type was relevant to the analysis, because carriage of CMV infection together with the matching HLA type was indicated by public TCR beta signatures.

CDR1 and CDR2, per the germline V gene (reference sequence), are LNHDA and SQIVND. Inclusive of the bounding cysteine and phenylalanine, the CDR3 is 16 residues long. The only DNA kept is the CDR3, 48 bases in frame from the first base. The germline V end is reduced by 5 bases and the J end by 1 base; junction bases left unmatched: 7. Study-wide findings and limitations: Cumulative frequency of public TCR beta family members discriminated carriers of CMV infection plus the relevant HLA type in this cohort and an independent approximately 370-donor cohort. The ex vivo response was dominated by HLA-C-restricted CMV-specific TCR beta clonotypes, and the single most frequent clonotype in two of eight donors was supplied by these HLA-C-restricted clonotypes.

This clonotype was recorded a few times. What antigen it recognizes has not been identified. No base-level quality is on record; no much larger clone is a single base apart. TCRdb lists the instrument as Illumina HiSeq 1500. The public reads were reanalyzed by TCRdb: fastp trimming at Q25, MiXCR alignment, in-frame beta chains only. A single entry per CDR3 protein holds the most common genes and DNA from its merged rows. The sample table records approximately 390,000 distinct CDR3 sequences; nearly 35% of these occur just once. The ten largest clones add up to roughly 14% of the sample. The treatment or condition label for this specimen denotes: in vitro stimulation with specific CMV peptide epitopes to enrich CMV-specific T cells.

The chain uses TRBV19 and TRBJ2-5; TRBD2 aligns with 10 central bases. This sample comprised cultured PBMCs, obtained from culture after CMV antigen stimulation. This TCR came from a human donor in good health (CMV status not recorded). Some clones in this sample may be carry-over from other donors' samples. The CDR3 protein: CASSPGLAETQETQYF. At the DNA level, the sequence is TGTGCCAGTAGTCCTGGACTAGCGGAGACCCAAGAGACCCAGTACTTC.